This entry lists 6 T cell receptor beta chains sequenced from one sample in a study of T cell repertoires in cytomegalovirus infection. TCRdb redid the calling of the reads with MiXCR, one entry per CDR3 protein. This table has over 100,000 distinct CDR3 sequences, 29% appearing once. No antigen has been assigned to these receptors. The sample was CD8+ T cells from cultured PBMCs, taken from culture after CMV antigen stimulation. These receptors all come from a human donor in good health (CMV status not recorded). Some clones in this sample may be carry-over from other donors' samples.

This clonotype was detected many times. The rearrangement links TRBV7-3 to TRBJ2-1; 8 bases align to TRBD2. After removal of 0 bases from V and 4 bases from J, the junction contained 8 bases not matched to a gene. Germline V lookup: CDR1 SGHTA, CDR2 FQGTGA. There are 17 residues in the CDR3. This chain's CDR3 is CASSLTAGGGPYNEQFF. The CDR3 DNA reads as TGTGCCAGCAGCTTAACCGCCGGCGGGGGGCCGTACAATGAGCAGTTCTTC.

This clonotype was seen at least ten times. Here the CDR3 reads CASSDNSYEQYF. In nucleotides, the CDR3 is TGTGCCAGCAGCGACAACTCCTACGAGCAGTACTTC. This sequence joins TRBV7-9 and TRBJ2-7, with D hard to call. Trimming shortened V by 5 bases and J by 0 bases, and 5 bases separated the two germline ends. The CDR3 totals 12 residues. Per the germline V gene, CDR1 is SEHNR and CDR2 is FQNEAQ (reference sequence).

The gene calls are TRBV7-9 and TRBJ2-5; TRBD2 matches 12 bases. The V gene's germline CDR1 is SEHNR and CDR2 FQNEAQ (reference sequence). This CDR3 comprises 15 residues. The trim removed 5 bases at V and 5 bases at J, leaving 6 bases unmatched. CDR3 coding DNA: TGTGCCAGCAGCCCTAGCGGGGGGGCCGGGGAGACCCAGTACTTC. It codes for CASSPSGGAGETQYF.

The chain employs TRBV6-1 and TRBJ2-5; the D is unclear. Germline V gene sequence: CDR1 MNHNS, CDR2 SASEGT. The CDR3 covers 15 residues. The ends were cut back, 2 bases at V and 5 bases at J, with 15 bases in the middle. The CDR3 DNA sequence: TGTGCCAGCAGTGAAACCTGGGCTCTCCAGGAGACCCAGTACTTC. Translated, it gives CASSETWALQETQYF.

This clonotype was picked up a small number of times. The rearrangement uses TRBV6-2 or TRBV6-3 and TRBJ1-5; 9 bases agree with TRBD1. This CDR3 is built from 16 residues. V shed 4 bases, J shed 0 bases, and the junction held 4 bases outside the gene matches. The germline V gene encodes CDR1 MNHEY and CDR2 SVGEGT. This CDR3 reads CASSWDRENSNQPQHF. The CDR3 DNA reads TGTGCCAGCAGTTGGGACAGGGAAAATAGCAATCAGCCCCAGCATTTT.

This clonotype was recorded a few times. The V and J genes are TRBV6-6 and TRBJ2-2; D uncertain. The CDR3 sequence is 12 residues long. Trimming took 7 bases from V and 6 from J, leaving 9 bases between them. Germline CDR1 MNHNY, CDR2 SVGAGI (reference sequence). The CDR3 loop is CASMISAGELFF. Here the CDR3 DNA reads TGTGCCAGCATGATTAGTGCCGGGGAGCTGTTTTTT.